This T cell receptor beta chain was observed in a study of T-cell memory formation after mild COVID-19. Notes on the study in general: Shrinking CD4+ clones were chiefly CM and EM; CD8+ ones were chiefly EMRA. From day 15 to 85, contracting clones were balanced between CD4 and CD8, whereas later expanders leaned toward CD4+. Several responding clones turned up in pre-infection memory, indicating that cross-reactive memory may have taken part.

This clonotype was counted ten times or more. What it recognizes is unknown. Constant-segment primers served in 5'RACE that generated TCR alpha and TCR beta cDNA libraries bearing sample barcodes and UMIs. Using its own MiXCR run on the 5' RACE reads, TCRdb lists one record per CDR3 protein. Altogether roughly 280,000 distinct CDR3 sequences are present, around 8% being singletons, with the ten largest covering 22%. The source is a man younger than 30 who had mild COVID-19 (a few samples of this study predate the infection). Cell type and time point are not known. Sequenced material: PBMCs or a T cell subset sorted from them (not recorded which).

The CDR3 protein is CASSFLRLAGGTDTQYF. CDR3 bases: TGTGCCAGCAGCTTCCTCCGACTAGCGGGGGGTACAGATACGCAGTATTTT. The chain couples TRBV7-2 to TRBJ2-3; 13 bases match TRBD2. Germline values: CDR1 SGHTA, CDR2 FQGNSA. This CDR3 contains 17 residues. With 3 bases clipped from V and 3 bases from J, the junction kept 6 bases outside the gene matches.